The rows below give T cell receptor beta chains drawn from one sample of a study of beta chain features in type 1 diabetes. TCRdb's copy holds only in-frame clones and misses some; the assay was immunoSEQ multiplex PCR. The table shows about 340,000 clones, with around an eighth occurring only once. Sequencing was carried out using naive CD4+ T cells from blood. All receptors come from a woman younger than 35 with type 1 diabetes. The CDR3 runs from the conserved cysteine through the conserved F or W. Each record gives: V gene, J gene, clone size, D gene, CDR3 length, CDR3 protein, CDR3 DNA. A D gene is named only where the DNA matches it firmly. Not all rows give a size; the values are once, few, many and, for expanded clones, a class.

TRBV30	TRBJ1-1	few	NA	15	CAWRLLRGKNTEAFF	TGTGCCTGGAGACTACTCAGGGGAAAGAACACTGAAGCTTTCTTT
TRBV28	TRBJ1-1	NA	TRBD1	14	CASSLGTGVFRAFF	TGTGCCAGCAGTTTAGGGACAGGGGTGTTTAGAGCTTTCTTT
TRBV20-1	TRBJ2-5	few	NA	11	CSARGGETQYF	TGCAGTGCTAGAGGCGGGGAGACCCAGTACTTC
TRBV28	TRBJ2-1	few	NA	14	CASSSGDIRNEQFF	TGTGCCAGCAGTTCAGGGGACATACGCAATGAGCAGTTCTTC
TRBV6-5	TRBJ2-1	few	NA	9	CAILNEQFF	TGTGCCATCCTCAATGAGCAGTTCTTC
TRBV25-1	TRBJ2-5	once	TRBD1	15	CASSRRQGGKETQYF	TGTGCCAGCAGTCGGAGACAGGGCGGAAAAGAGACCCAGTACTTC
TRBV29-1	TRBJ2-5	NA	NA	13	CSVEVTGIQTQYF	TGCAGCGTTGAGGTGACCGGGATACAGACCCAGTACTTC
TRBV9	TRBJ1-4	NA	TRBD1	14	CASSVAGGREKLFF	TGTGCCAGCAGCGTGGCAGGGGGCAGGGAAAAACTGTTTTTT
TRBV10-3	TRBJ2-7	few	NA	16	CAISESNGGSPYEQYF	TGTGCCATCAGTGAGTCGAATGGGGGGTCCCCCTACGAGCAGTACTTC
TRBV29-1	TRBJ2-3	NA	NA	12	CSVTEGADTQYF	TGCAGCGTTACTGAGGGTGCAGATACGCAGTATTTT
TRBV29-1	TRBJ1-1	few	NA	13	CSVVGGGNTEAFF	TGCAGCGTTGTTGGGGGCGGGAACACTGAAGCTTTCTTT
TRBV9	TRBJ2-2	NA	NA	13	CASSVWNTGELFF	TGTGCCAGCAGCGTCTGGAACACCGGGGAGCTGTTTTTT
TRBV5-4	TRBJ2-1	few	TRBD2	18	CASSLLGTSGRSDNEQFF	TGTGCCAGCAGCTTGCTCGGGACTAGCGGGAGATCGGACAATGAGCAGTTCTTC
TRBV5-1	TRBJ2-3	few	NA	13	CASSWRSGDTQYF	TGCGCCAGCAGCTGGAGGTCTGGCGACACGCAGTATTTT
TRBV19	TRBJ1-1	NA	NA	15	CASSITSQRDTEAFF	TGTGCCAGTAGTATCACCTCACAGAGAGACACTGAAGCTTTCTTT
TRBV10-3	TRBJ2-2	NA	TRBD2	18	CAISESGLAGPNTGELFF	TGTGCCATCAGTGAGTCGGGACTAGCGGGCCCGAACACCGGGGAGCTGTTTTTT
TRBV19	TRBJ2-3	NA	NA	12	CATSIAADTQYF	TGTGCCACCTCAATCGCAGCAGATACGCAGTATTTT
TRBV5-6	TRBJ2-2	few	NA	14	CASSLARLAGELFF	TGTGCCAGCAGCTTGGCGCGGTTAGCCGGGGAGCTGTTTTTT
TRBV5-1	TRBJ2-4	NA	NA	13	CASSLDGLNIQYF	TGCGCCAGCAGCCTGGACGGACTAAACATTCAGTACTTC
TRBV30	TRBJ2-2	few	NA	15	CAWRRVGGGTGELFF	TGTGCCTGGAGGAGGGTTGGTGGGGGGACCGGGGAGCTGTTTTTT
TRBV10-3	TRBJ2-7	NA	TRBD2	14	CAIMQSGSSYEQYF	TGTGCCATCATGCAAAGCGGGAGCTCCTACGAGCAGTACTTC
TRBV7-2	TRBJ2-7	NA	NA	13	CASSFGGRPEQYF	TGTGCCAGCAGCTTCGGGGGGCGACCCGAGCAGTACTTC
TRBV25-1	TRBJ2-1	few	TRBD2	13	CASSEYRERELLF	TGTGCCAGCAGTGAATACCGGGAGCGGGAGCTCCTCTTC
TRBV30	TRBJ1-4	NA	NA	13	CAWSGGSPEKLFF	TGTGCCTGGAGCGGGGGGTCACCGGAAAAACTGTTTTTT